The 22 T cell receptor beta chains reported below all come from one sample, sequenced in a study of T cell repertoires in cytomegalovirus infection (dated by TCRdb to about 2019). Which antigens these TCRs recognize remains unknown. The run used an Illumina HiSeq 1500. Starting from the raw public reads, TCRdb applied fastp trimming at Q25, assembled clones with MiXCR and retained in-frame beta chains. Rows are combined by CDR3 protein, so each entry shows the most common genes and DNA. The sample profile shows about 470,000 distinct CDR3 sequences; 40% to 50% of them were found once. The ten largest make up just under 45% of the sample. This specimen's treatment or condition label, interpreted: in vitro stimulation with specific CMV peptide epitopes to enrich CMV-specific T cells. Specimen: cultured PBMCs, collected from culture after CMV antigen stimulation. Receptors were obtained from a human donor in good health (CMV status not recorded). Some clones in this sample may be carry-over from other donors' samples.

The J gene is TRBJ1-6, the V gene TRBV7-8; D not resolved. CDR3 length: 15 amino acids. Trimming took 0 bases from V and 7 from J, leaving 10 bases between them. CDR1 is SGHVS and CDR2 is FQNEAQ in the germline V gene. The CDR3 region is CASSLAGSSNSPLHF. CDR3 bases: TGTGCCAGCAGCTTAGCGGGATCAAGCAATTCACCCCTCCACTTT.

The chain links TRBV7-4 to TRBJ2-1; no clear D. The V gene's germline CDR1 is SGHVT and CDR2 SQSDAQ. This CDR3 region has 15 residues. Between the trimmed V and J ends, which lost 3 bases and 9 bases, there was a span of 18 bases. CDR3 region: CASSLAAARGGEQFF. CDR3 bases: TGTGCCAGCAGCTTGGCGGCAGCCCGAGGCGGTGAGCAGTTCTTC. Filled out from reference TRBV7-4 and TRBJ2-1, the complete variable domain reads GAGVSQSPRYKVAKRGRDVALRCDSISGHVTLYWYRQTLGQGSEVLTYSQSDAQRDKSGRPSGRFSAERPERSVSTLKIQRTEQGDSAVYLCASSLAAARGGEQFFGPGTRLTVL.

As to this clonotype: A much larger clone lies a single base off, so this may be a read error. This CDR3 is CVSSLVGGGAGYTF. The DNA for the CDR3 is TGTGTCAGCAGCTTAGTGGGTGGTGGGGCTGGCTACACCTTC. The chain uses TRBV7-2 and TRBJ1-2, with a weak D call TRBD1 (5 bases). Germline V gives CDR1 SGHTA, CDR2 FQGNSA. This CDR3 is 14 amino acids long.

The chain joins TRBV7-2 to TRBJ1-1; D remains ambiguous. Germline V gene lookup returns CDR1 SGHTA and CDR2 FQGNSA. This CDR3 contains 14 residues. Between the trimmed V and J ends, which lost 5 bases and 3 bases, there was a span of 13 bases. The CDR3 DNA is TGTGCCAGCAGCCCGGGCTCACGGGACACTGAAGCTTTCTTT. Translating it yields CASSPGSRDTEAFF. Full variable domain (outside the CDR3, taken from reference TRBV7-2 and TRBJ1-1): GAGVSQSPSNKVTEKGKDVELRCDPISGHTALYWYRQSLGQGLEFLIYFQGNSAPDKSGLPSDRFSAERTGGSVSTLTIQRTQQEDSAVYLCASSPGSRDTEAFFGQGTRLTVV.

The chain links TRBV2 to TRBJ2-2; D might be TRBD2 (5 bases). Between the trimmed V and J ends, which lost 0 bases and 6 bases, there was a span of 8 bases. The CDR3 is 14 amino acids. Germline assignment: CDR1 SNHLY and CDR2 FYNNEI. CDR3 sequence: CASSEARAAGELFF. The DNA for the CDR3 is TGTGCCAGCAGTGAAGCGCGGGCGGCCGGGGAGCTGTTTTTT.

This rearrangement joins TRBV7-8 to TRBJ2-5; D is unresolved. The CDR3 consists of 12 residues. Trimming stripped 5 bases from V and 5 bases from J, with 9 bases between. The germline gives CDR1 SGHVS, CDR2 FQNEAQ. CDR3: CASSAVGETQYF. The CDR3 DNA sequence: TGTGCCAGCAGCGCGGTTGGGGAGACCCAGTACTTC.

This clonotype was counted only a few times. The chain joins TRBV7-6 to TRBJ2-4; D may be TRBD2 (5 bases). Germline V CDR1 and CDR2: SGHVS, FNYEAQ. The V end lost 6 bases, the J end lost 2 bases, and 17 bases lay between the germline ends. This CDR3 contains 16 residues. The CDR3 DNA reads as TGTGCCAGCAGTTCTATTAGCCGAGGGACCAAAAACATTCAGTACTTC. Translated, it gives CASSSISRGTKNIQYF.

V gene TRBV11-2 combines with J gene TRBJ2-3; 7 bases match TRBD1. The ends lost 0 bases at V and 7 bases at J; junction bases unmatched: 13. Per the germline V gene, CDR1 is SGHAT and CDR2 is FQNNGV. There are 17 residues in the CDR3. CDR3 in amino acids: CASSLEEGGPRGNTQYF. CDR3 nucleotide sequence: TGTGCCAGCAGCTTAGAGGAAGGGGGCCCGAGGGGGAATACGCAGTATTTT.

Details on this clonotype: This clone may be a read error of a much larger clone one base away. The CDR3 DNA reads TGTGCCAGCAGCTTAGGGACACACTATGGCTACACCTTC. Amino acids: CASSLGTHYGYTF. The chain combines TRBV7-2 with TRBJ1-2, with D tentatively TRBD1 (5 bases). The CDR3 is 13 amino acids. Germline V CDR1 and CDR2: SGHTA, FQGNSA. Between the trimmed V and J ends, which lost 1 base and 3 bases, there was a span of 6 bases.

The CDR3 DNA is TGTGCCAGCAGAATACAAGCGAACACTGAAGCTTTCTTT. Protein product: CASRIQANTEAFF. This chain connects TRBV12-3 or TRBV12-4 to TRBJ1-1, with no clear D. There are 13 residues in the CDR3. V was trimmed by 6 bases and J by 1 base, leaving 9 bases between them.

This clonotype was seen a few times. V usage is TRBV12-3 or TRBV12-4 and J usage is TRBJ2-7, with 11 bases matching TRBD2. CDR3 length: 17 amino acids. V shed 3 bases, J shed 0 bases, and the junction held 7 bases outside the gene matches. The CDR3 region is CASSLLAGGKISYEQYF. CDR3 bases: TGTGCCAGCAGTTTGTTAGCGGGGGGGAAGATCTCCTACGAGCAGTACTTC.

As concerns this clonotype: Sequence at one end of the junction differs from germline and may be a read error. This chain connects TRBV7-2 to TRBJ1-5, with D uncertain. Germline V gene data show CDR1 as SGHTA and CDR2 as FQGNSA. This CDR3 spans 14 amino acids. In DNA form, the CDR3 reads TGTGCCAGCAGCCTAGCATCTTCTAATCAGCCCCAGCATTTT. This translates into CASSLASSNQPQHF.

This clonotype turned up a few times. V and J are TRBV7-6 and TRBJ2-7, with 7 bases lining up with TRBD2. This CDR3 has 16 amino acids. The trim removed 4 bases at V and 3 bases at J, leaving 12 bases unmatched. The germline gives CDR1 SGHVS, CDR2 FNYEAQ. CDR3 residues: CASSSTLGGANYEQYF. The CDR3, as DNA: TGTGCCAGCAGCTCGACCCTGGGAGGGGCGAACTACGAGCAGTACTTC.

The chain has TRBV7-2 and TRBJ2-1; D perhaps matches TRBD2 (6 bases). V was shortened by 5 bases and J by 0 bases, with 11 bases between the two germline ends. This CDR3 region has 15 residues. The germline gives CDR1 SGHTA, CDR2 FQGNSA. CDR3 region: CASSPFGGSYNEQFF. DNA of the CDR3: TGTGCCAGCAGCCCCTTCGGGGGCTCCTACAATGAGCAGTTCTTC.

The V and J genes are TRBV7-2 and TRBJ2-1; 9 bases match TRBD2. V lost 0 bases and J lost 8; bases outside the gene matches: 8. The germline V gene encodes CDR1 SGHTA and CDR2 FQGNSA. CDR3 length: 16 residues. In DNA, the CDR3 is TGTGCCAGCAGCTTAGCACGGGCGGGGGGGTGGGATGAGCAGTTCTTC. Its protein product is CASSLARAGGWDEQFF.

In its sample, this clonotype was seen a few times. The chain carries TRBV20-1 and TRBJ2-5; 9 bases align to TRBD1. The CDR3 is 14 residues long. J lost 5 bases, V lost 5 bases, and 9 bases had no gene match. Germline-derived CDR1 and CDR2 are DFQATT and SNEGSKA (reference sequence). CDR3 in amino acids: CSAGGDRAVETQYF. In DNA, the CDR3 is TGCAGTGCTGGAGGGGACAGGGCGGTCGAGACCCAGTACTTC.

This clonotype came up once. The CDR3 region is CAISEGRATEAFF. CDR3 coding DNA: TGTGCCATCAGTGAAGGCAGGGCCACTGAAGCTTTCTTT. The chain is built from TRBV10-3 and TRBJ1-1, with D tentatively TRBD1 (5 bases). The ends were cut back, 3 bases at V and 4 bases at J, with 9 bases in the middle. This CDR3 has 13 residues. Germline CDR1 reads ENHRY; CDR2 reads SYGVKD.

This chain joins TRBV12-5 and TRBJ2-1, with a possible D match to TRBD1 (5 bases). The CDR3 has 14 residues. Germline-derived CDR1 and CDR2 are LGHNT and FRNRAP. Trimming cost V 6 bases and J 2 bases, with 11 bases left between them. The chain's CDR3 is CASGGSRAYNEQFF. CDR3 sequence (DNA): TGTGCTAGTGGGGGGTCCAGGGCCTACAATGAGCAGTTCTTC.

The gene calls are TRBV4-1 and TRBJ2-7, with 7 bases lining up with TRBD2. With 0 bases clipped from V and 5 bases from J, the junction kept 22 bases outside the gene matches. Germline CDR1 and CDR2: MGHRA and YSYEKL. There are 20 residues in the CDR3. CDR3 bases: TGCGCCAGCAGCCAAGAGTTGAGGAGATCACTAGCGAGTACATTCCACGAGCAGTACTTC. Encoded protein: CASSQELRRSLASTFHEQYF.

This chain links TRBV6-2 or TRBV6-3 with TRBJ2-6; D not certain. Trimming took 5 bases from V and 12 from J, leaving 11 bases between them. This CDR3 contains 12 residues. The germline V gene has CDR1 MNHEY and CDR2 SVGEGT. Written as DNA, the CDR3 is TGTGCCAGCAGTGCCCACCCCCCCGTCCTGACTTTC. It encodes CASSAHPPVLTF.

In this sample, this clonotype turned up a few times. The CDR3 DNA sequence: TGTGCCAGCAGTTTAGCGCTAAGCGGGGGGGCCAGAGATACGCAGTATTTT. It codes for CASSLALSGGARDTQYF. V is TRBV12-3 or TRBV12-4 and J is TRBJ2-3, with 10 bases identical to TRBD2. With V trimmed by 0 bases and J by 5 bases, 8 bases remained unmatched. This CDR3 has 17 amino acids.

The rearrangement joins TRBV7-2 to TRBJ2-2; TRBD2 agrees at 10 bases. After removal of 4 bases from V and 4 bases from J, the junction contained 3 bases not matched to a gene. The CDR3 loop spans 15 amino acids. The germline CDR1 and CDR2 sequences are SGHTA and FQGNSA. In nucleotides, the CDR3 is TGTGCCAGCAGCTCAGCGGGGGGGCCCACCGGGGAGCTGTTTTTT. Its translation is CASSSAGGPTGELFF.